This T cell receptor beta chain was captured in a study of blood T cell repertoires in COVID-19. Study summary: Collection of acute and convalescent COVID-19 samples took place in the United States, Italy and Spain. T cells, B-cell-depleted T cells, or PBMCs supplied cDNA or gDNA.

J was trimmed by 4 bases and V by 5 bases; bases with no gene match: 6. The CDR3 extends over 14 amino acids. Germline assignment: CDR1 MDHEN and CDR2 SYDVKM. As originally analysed: Amplified reference gene primers provided the basis for estimating nucleated cell counts. The method was immunoSEQ multiplex PCR; TCRdb's version includes in-frame clones alone and lacks a portion of them. V and J calls plus clone size are reproduced from that table; the DNA served to infer D and trimming. The repertoire consists of approximately 180,000 clones, with approximately 85% occurring once and the leading ten covering 2.5% to 3.5%.

The clonotype was recovered from a man in his fifties or sixties with acute or convalescent COVID-19. Material for sequencing was peripheral blood. This chain joins TRBV28 and TRBJ2-3; 7 nucleotides align to TRBD1. The CDR3 loop is CASSPGQEADTQYF. DNA of the CDR3: TGTGCCAGCAGTCCCGGACAGGAAGCAGATACGCAGTATTTT.